Each of the 15 T cell receptor beta chains below was sequenced from the same sample in a study of blood T cell repertoires in COVID-19 (dated by TCRdb to 2018 to 2021). Receptor libraries were prepared by the immunoSEQ multiplex PCR assay. In its TCRdb copy, this immuneACCESS table keeps in-frame sequences only and misses some clones. Where compared with another copy, unresolved V genes explain less than half of these, and the others have no known cause. In all, the sample holds tens of thousands of clones, and 80% to 90% of those were seen once. Roughly an eighth of the sample lies in the top ten. The sequencing input was peripheral blood. The receptors originated from a human donor with active COVID-19. The donor label of this sample is uncertain.

As DNA, the CDR3 is TGTGCCAGCGGAGCGGGAGGGCCAGAGGATGAGCAGTTCTTC. Translating it yields CASGAGGPEDEQFF. This rearrangement joins TRBV7-2 to TRBJ2-1, with 10 positions matching TRBD2. CDR3 length: 14 amino acids. V shed 8 bases and J 8 bases; nucleotides not matched to a gene: 9. Germline CDR1 reads SGHTA; CDR2 reads FQGNSA.

The V call is TRBV5-1, the J call TRBJ1-4, with TRBD1 matching 7 bases. This CDR3 region has 14 residues. V trimming: 4 bases; J trimming: 4 bases; junction bases outside the gene matches: 4. Germline V gene sequence: CDR1 SGHRS, CDR2 YFSETQ. The CDR3 sequence: CASSATGDNEKLFF. CDR3 DNA sequence: TGCGCCAGCAGCGCTACAGGGGATAATGAAAAACTGTTTTTT.

CDR3 nucleotides: TGCGCCAGCACTACTCGGGGGGCGGGAGAGACCCAGTACTTC. Translation gives CASTTRGAGETQYF. This sequence joins TRBV5-1 and TRBJ2-5; tentatively, D is TRBD2 (7 bases). CDR3 length: 14 residues. Trimming stripped 6 bases from V and 4 bases from J, with 16 bases between. The germline V gene has CDR1 SGHRS and CDR2 YFSETQ.

This clone was detected only once. This chain links TRBV28 with TRBJ2-2; D is perhaps TRBD2 (5 bases). V lost 6 bases, J lost 4 bases, and 9 bases lay in between. CDR3 size: 13 residues. Per germline, CDR1 MDHEN and CDR2 SYDVKM. The CDR3 protein is CASSHRGTGELFF. CDR3 DNA: TGTGCCAGCAGCCACCGGGGCACCGGGGAGCTGTTTTTT.

The chain recombines TRBV4-3 with TRBJ1-1; D not resolved. The CDR3 is 13 amino acids. Germline assignment: CDR1 LGHNA and CDR2 YSLEER. The V end was cut by 2 bases, the J end by 0 bases, with 4 bases between. The CDR3 here is CASSQSLNTEAFF. CDR3 nucleotides: TGCGCCAGCAGCCAATCATTGAACACTGAAGCTTTCTTT.

The rearrangement joins TRBV4-1 to TRBJ1-4, with TRBD1 matching 10 bases. The CDR3 is 15 amino acids. J lost 6 bases, V lost 0 bases, and 1 base had no gene match. CDR1 is MGHRA, CDR2 YSYEKL, per germline. The chain's CDR3 is CASSQEGTGDEKLFF. The CDR3 nucleotides are TGCGCCAGCAGCCAAGAAGGGACAGGGGATGAAAAACTGTTTTTT.

The chain is built from TRBV30 and TRBJ1-2, with TRBD1 as a possible D gene (6 bases). Trimming pared 3 bases from V and 9 bases from J, leaving 17 bases between. CDR1 and CDR2 from the germline V gene are GTSNPN and SVGIG (reference sequence). The CDR3 consists of 13 residues. The CDR3 loop reads CAWSWGTRGSYTF. The CDR3 bases are TGTGCCTGGAGCTGGGGGACAAGGGGGAGCTACACCTTC.

The chain recombines TRBV27 with TRBJ2-3, with D possibly matching TRBD2 (6 bases). CDR1 MNHEY and CDR2 SMNVEV come from the germline V gene (reference sequence). The CDR3 is made up of 19 amino acids. V lost 6 bases, J lost 1 base, and 26 bases lay in between. CDR3 coding DNA: TGTGCCAGCAGATTCGGACTAAACGCCCGGCCTGGGGGCACAGATACGCAGTATTTT. Residues: CASRFGLNARPGGTDTQYF.

This sequence joins TRBV29-1 and TRBJ1-3, with a weak D call TRBD1 (5 bases). The CDR3 is made up of 14 amino acids. The germline CDR1 and CDR2 sequences are SQVTM and ANQGSEA. With 6 bases removed from V and 2 bases from J, the gap between germline ends came to 14 bases. CDR3 coding DNA: TGCAGCGTCCGCGAACAGGCCGCTGGAAACACCATATATTTT. Protein sequence: CSVREQAAGNTIYF. Full variable domain (rest looked up from reference TRBV29-1 and TRBJ1-3): SAVISQKPSRDICQRGTSLTIQCQVDSQVTMMFWYRQQPGQSLTLIATANQGSEATYESGFVIDKFPISRPNLTFSTLTVSNMSPEDSSIYLCSVREQAAGNTIYFGEGSWLTVV.

The chain employs TRBV10-3 and TRBJ1-1; D not resolved. CDR1 is ENHRY, CDR2 SYGVKD, per germline. This CDR3 comprises 15 residues. Trimming cost V 0 bases and J 5 bases, with 13 bases left between them. DNA for the CDR3: TGTGCCATCAGTGAGTCCTCGGGGATGTTTACTGAAGCTTTCTTT. Protein sequence: CAISESSGMFTEAFF.

This chain uses TRBV2 with TRBJ2-7, with D maybe TRBD2 (5 bases). This CDR3 is built from 14 residues. The V gene lost 5 bases and the J gene lost 2 bases, with 13 bases spanning the gap. Germline CDR1 reads SNHLY; CDR2 reads FYNNEI. The CDR3 DNA sequence: TGTGCCAGCAGTTCCCCGGGGAATCCCTACGAGCAGTACTTC. Translation gives CASSSPGNPYEQYF.

The genes are TRBV5-1 and TRBJ2-2; D unclear. The V end lost 2 bases, the J end lost 3 bases, and 5 bases lay between the germline ends. Germline lookup yields CDR1 SGHRS and CDR2 YFSETQ. The CDR3 extends over 13 amino acids. The CDR3 spells CASSFVDTGELFF. The CDR3 DNA is TGCGCCAGCAGCTTCGTTGACACCGGGGAGCTGTTTTTT.

The rearrangement uses TRBV24-1 and TRBJ2-5, with 10 positions matching TRBD1. Germline V gene lookup returns CDR1 KGHDR and CDR2 SFDVKD. The CDR3 has 14 amino acids. Trimming removed 7 bases from V and 6 bases from J; junction bases left unmatched: 7. CDR3 DNA: TGTGCCACCAGCCCGGGACAGGGGTTCAAGACCCAGTACTTC. The encoded protein is CATSPGQGFKTQYF.

This chain connects TRBV5-4 to TRBJ2-3; the D gene is possibly TRBD2 (5 bases). V was shortened by 5 bases and J by 4 bases, with 8 bases between the two germline ends. Germline assignment: CDR1 SGHNT and CDR2 YYREEE (reference sequence). CDR3 size: 12 residues. The CDR3 spells CASRRGSDTQYF. For the CDR3, the DNA is TGTGCCAGCAGAAGAGGGTCAGATACGCAGTATTTT.

CDR3: CASSLQARGFIDTQYF. The CDR3 nucleotides are TGTGCCAGCAGCTTACAAGCCAGGGGATTTATAGATACGCAGTATTTT. This sequence joins TRBV7-8 and TRBJ2-3; TRBD1 might be the D (6 bases). Between the trimmed V and J ends, which lost 2 bases and 5 bases, there was a span of 17 bases. The germline CDR1 and CDR2 sequences are SGHVS and FQNEAQ. This CDR3 has 16 amino acids.